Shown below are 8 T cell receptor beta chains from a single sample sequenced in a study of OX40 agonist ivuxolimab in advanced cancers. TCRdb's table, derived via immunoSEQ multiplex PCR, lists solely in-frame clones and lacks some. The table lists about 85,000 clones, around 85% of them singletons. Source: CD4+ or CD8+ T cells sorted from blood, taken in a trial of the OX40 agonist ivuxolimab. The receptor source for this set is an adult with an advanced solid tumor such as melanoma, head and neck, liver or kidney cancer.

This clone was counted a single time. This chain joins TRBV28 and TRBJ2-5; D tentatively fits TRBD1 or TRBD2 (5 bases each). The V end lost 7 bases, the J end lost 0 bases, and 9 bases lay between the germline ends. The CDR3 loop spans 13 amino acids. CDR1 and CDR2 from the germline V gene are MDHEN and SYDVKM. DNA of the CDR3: TGTGCCAGCAACTGGGGGAACCAAGAGACCCAGTACTTC. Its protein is CASNWGNQETQYF.

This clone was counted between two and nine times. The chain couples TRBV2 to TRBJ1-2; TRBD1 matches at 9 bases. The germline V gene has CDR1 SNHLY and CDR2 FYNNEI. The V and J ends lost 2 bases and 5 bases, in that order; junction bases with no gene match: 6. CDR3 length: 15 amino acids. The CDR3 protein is CASSETPGQGYGYTF. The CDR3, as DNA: TGTGCCAGCAGTGAAACCCCTGGACAGGGGTATGGCTACACCTTC.

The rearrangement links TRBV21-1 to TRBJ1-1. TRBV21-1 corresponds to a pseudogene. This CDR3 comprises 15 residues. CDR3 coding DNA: TGTGCCAGCAGCAAACGGGATCGGAACAGGTCTGAAGCTTTCTTT. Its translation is CASSKRDRNRSEAFF.

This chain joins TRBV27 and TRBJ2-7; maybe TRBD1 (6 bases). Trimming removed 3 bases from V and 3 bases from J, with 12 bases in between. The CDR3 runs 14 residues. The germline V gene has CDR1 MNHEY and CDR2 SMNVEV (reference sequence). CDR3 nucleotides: TGTGCCAGCAGTTTCTCCGGGACAAGCTACGAGCAGTACTTC. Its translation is CASSFSGTSYEQYF.

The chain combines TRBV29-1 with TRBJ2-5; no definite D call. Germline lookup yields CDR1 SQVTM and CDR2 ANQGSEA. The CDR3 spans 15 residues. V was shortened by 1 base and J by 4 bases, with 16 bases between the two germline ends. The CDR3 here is CSVEGANSLGETQYF. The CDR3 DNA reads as TGCAGCGTTGAAGGTGCCAACAGCTTGGGAGAGACCCAGTACTTC.

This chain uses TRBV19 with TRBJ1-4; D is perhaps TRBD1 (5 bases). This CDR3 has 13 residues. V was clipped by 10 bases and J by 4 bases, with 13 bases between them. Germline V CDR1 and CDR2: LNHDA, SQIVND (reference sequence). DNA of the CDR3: TGTGCCACCCTAGGGACGGGTAATGAAAAACTGTTTTTT. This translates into CATLGTGNEKLFF.

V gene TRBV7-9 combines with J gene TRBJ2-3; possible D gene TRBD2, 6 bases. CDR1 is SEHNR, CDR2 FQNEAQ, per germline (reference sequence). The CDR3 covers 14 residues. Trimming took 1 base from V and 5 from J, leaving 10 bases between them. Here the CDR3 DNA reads TGTGCCAGCAGCTTAGACGGGGGAAGAGATACGCAGTATTTT. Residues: CASSLDGGRDTQYF. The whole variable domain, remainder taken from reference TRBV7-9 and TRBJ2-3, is DTGVSQNPRHKITKRGQNVTFRCDPISEHNRLYWYRQTLGQGPEFLTYFQNEAQLEKSRLLSDRFSAERPKGSFSTLEIQRTEQGDSAMYLCASSLDGGRDTQYFGPGTRLTVL.

The CDR3 nucleotides are TGTGCCAGCACTCGGCGAAGGGCAGGGGGCGTGGGTAGAGAAAAACTGTTTTTT. This gives the protein CASTRRRAGGVGREKLFF. The chain has TRBV27 and TRBJ1-4; 8 bases line up with TRBD1. This CDR3 region has 18 residues. Per germline, CDR1 MNHEY and CDR2 SMNVEV (reference sequence). The V segment lost 7 bases and the J segment 8 bases; nucleotides outside the gene matches: 21.